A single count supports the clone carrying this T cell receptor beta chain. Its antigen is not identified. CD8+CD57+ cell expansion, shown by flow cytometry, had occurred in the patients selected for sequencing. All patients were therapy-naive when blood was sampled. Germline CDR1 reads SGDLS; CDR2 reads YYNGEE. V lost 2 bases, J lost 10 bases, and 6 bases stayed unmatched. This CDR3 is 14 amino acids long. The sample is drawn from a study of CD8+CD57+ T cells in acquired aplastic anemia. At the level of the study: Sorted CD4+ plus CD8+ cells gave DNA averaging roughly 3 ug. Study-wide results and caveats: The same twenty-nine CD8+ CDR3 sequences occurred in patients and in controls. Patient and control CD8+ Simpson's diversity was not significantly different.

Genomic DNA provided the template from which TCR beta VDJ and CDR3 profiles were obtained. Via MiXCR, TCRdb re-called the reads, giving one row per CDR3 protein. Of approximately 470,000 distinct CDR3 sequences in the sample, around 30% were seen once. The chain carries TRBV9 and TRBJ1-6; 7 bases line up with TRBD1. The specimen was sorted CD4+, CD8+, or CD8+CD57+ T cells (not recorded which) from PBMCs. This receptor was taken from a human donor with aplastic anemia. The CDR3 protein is CASSVAGGGSPLHF. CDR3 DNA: TGTGCCAGCAGCGTCGCAGGGGGAGGGTCACCCCTCCACTTT.